The entry below gives a single T cell receptor (beta chain) sequence along with its context. The source of the sample is a study of blood T cell repertoires in COVID-19. In the study overall: PBMCs, B-cell-depleted T cells, or T cells provided the cDNA or gDNA that made up the material.

Germline V gives CDR1 MNHEY, CDR2 SVGAGI. Trimming left V 5 bases short and J 1 base short, with 14 bases between. This CDR3 comprises 15 residues. Under the authors' procedure: The assay estimated nucleated cells by amplifying reference gene primers. The table came from immunoSEQ multiplex PCR; TCRdb's copy has only in-frame clones and leaves some out. V and J calls and clone size come straight from that table; D and trimming were deduced from the DNA. This table holds some 200,000 clones, roughly 89% found once. The chain links TRBV6-5 to TRBJ1-1, with a tentative D call TRBD1 (5 bases). This TCR was sampled from a woman aged 40 to 55 with acute COVID-19. Source material: PBMCs or T cells enriched from blood (not recorded which). In DNA, the CDR3 is TGTGCCAGCAGTCGAAATATACAGGAGAACACTGAAGCTTTCTTT. Translating gives CASSRNIQENTEAFF.